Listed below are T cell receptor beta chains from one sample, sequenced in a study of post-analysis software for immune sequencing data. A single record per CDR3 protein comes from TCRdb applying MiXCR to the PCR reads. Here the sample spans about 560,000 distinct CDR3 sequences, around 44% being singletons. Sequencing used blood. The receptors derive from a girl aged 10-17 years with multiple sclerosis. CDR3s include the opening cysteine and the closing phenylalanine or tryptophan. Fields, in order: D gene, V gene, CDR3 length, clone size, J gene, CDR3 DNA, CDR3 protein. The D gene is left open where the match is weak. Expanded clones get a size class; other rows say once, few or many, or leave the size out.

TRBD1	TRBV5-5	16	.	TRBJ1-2	TGTGCCAGCAGCCTATCCGGGACAGGGGGAAGCTATGGCTACACCTTC	CASSLSGTGGSYGYTF
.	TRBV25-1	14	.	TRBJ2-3	TGTGCCAGCAGTGACCCCCGACCCGGTTACACGCAGTATTTT	CASSDPRPGYTQYF
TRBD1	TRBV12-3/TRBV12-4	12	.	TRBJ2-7	TGTGCCAGCAGTAGGGACAGACTCGAGCAGTACTTC	CASSRDRLEQYF
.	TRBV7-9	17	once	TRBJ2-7	TGTGCCAGCAGCCAAGATCTTTGGGAATCCTCTTGGGACGAGCAGTACTTC	CASSQDLWESSWDEQYF
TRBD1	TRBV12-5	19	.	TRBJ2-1	TGTGCTAGTGGTTTCATCTTAGAGATAGGGGGCAAGGCCTTGGGTGAGCAGTTCTTC	CASGFILEIGGKALGEQFF
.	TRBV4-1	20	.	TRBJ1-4	TGCGCCAGCAGCCACGAAACCGCGGGAGGGCTACCCTTTCAGCAGGAAAAACTGTTTTTT	CASSHETAGGLPFQQEKLFF
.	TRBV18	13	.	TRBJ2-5	TGTGCCAGCTCACCACCTCAGCGCAATGAGCAGTACTTC	CASSPPQRNEQYF
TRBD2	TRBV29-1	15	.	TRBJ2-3	TGCAGCCTGATGCCGGGGGGGGCTAGGACAGATACGCAGTATTTT	CSLMPGGARTDTQYF
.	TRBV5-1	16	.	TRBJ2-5	TGCGCCAGCAGCTGGGGACGTGGGGCGCATGAGGAGACCCAGTACTTC	CASSWGRGAHEETQYF
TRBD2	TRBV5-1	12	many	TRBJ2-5	TGCGCCAGCATGGCTAGCGGGAGGACCCAGTACTTC	CASMASGRTQYF
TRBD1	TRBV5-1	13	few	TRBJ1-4	TGCGCCAGGCCCCCGGGACAGCCTGAAAAACTGTTTTTT	CARPPGQPEKLFF
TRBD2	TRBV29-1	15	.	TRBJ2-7	TGCAGCGTTACAAGTCCCCGGGGAGGGTCCTACGAGCAGTACTTC	CSVTSPRGGSYEQYF
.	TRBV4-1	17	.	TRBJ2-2	TGCGCCAGCAGCCAAGGTCCCGGGGGGCGGTACACCGGGGAGCTGTTTTTT	CASSQGPGGRYTGELFF
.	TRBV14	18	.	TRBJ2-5	TGTGCCAGCAGCCTACGTCGGGCCAGGGAGATGTACCAAGAGACCCAGTACTTC	CASSLRRAREMYQETQYF
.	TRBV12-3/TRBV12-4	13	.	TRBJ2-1	TGTGCCAGCAGTCCAACGCCCCTCAGGGAGCAGTTCTTC	CASSPTPLREQFF
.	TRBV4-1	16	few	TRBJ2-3	TGCGCCAGCAGCCAAGATGGGGTTCGGGGCACAGATACGCAGTATTTT	CASSQDGVRGTDTQYF
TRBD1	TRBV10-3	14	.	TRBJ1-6	TGTGCCATCAGTTCAGGGGGCGGGAATTCACCCCTCCACTTT	CAISSGGGNSPLHF
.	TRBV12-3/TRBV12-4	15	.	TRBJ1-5	TGTGCCAGCAGTCTAGGGACCTTTGGGTCTTCGCCCCAGCATTTT	CASSLGTFGSSPQHF
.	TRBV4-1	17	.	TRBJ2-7	TGCGCCAGCAGCCCCTTGTCTATGCGGGACAACTCCTACGAGCAGTACTTC	CASSPLSMRDNSYEQYF
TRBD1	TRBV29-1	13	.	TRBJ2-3	TGCAGCGCAGGGACAGGGGCCACAGATACGCAGTATTTT	CSAGTGATDTQYF
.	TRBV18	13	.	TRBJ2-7	TGTGCCAGCTCACCCCAGGGGCGGACTGGAAAGTACTTC	CASSPQGRTGKYF
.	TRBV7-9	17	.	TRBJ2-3	TGTGCCAGCAGCTTAGCGGGAGGTCTCATGGGGGCAGATACGCAGTATTTT	CASSLAGGLMGADTQYF
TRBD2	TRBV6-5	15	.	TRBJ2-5	TGTGCCAGCAGTCCAGGAATAGCGGGAGGGCAGGTGCAGTACTTC	CASSPGIAGGQVQYF
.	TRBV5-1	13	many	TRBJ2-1	TGCGCCAGCAGCCTGGACGGTTACAATGAGCAGTTCTTC	CASSLDGYNEQFF
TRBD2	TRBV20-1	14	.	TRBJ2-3	TGCAGTGCTAGGCGGGGGGGGCCGTCGGATACGCAGTATTTT	CSARRGGPSDTQYF
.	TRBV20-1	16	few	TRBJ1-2	TGCAGTGCAGGAAGACAGGACCCCCTTCCTAACTATGGCTACACCTTC	CSAGRQDPLPNYGYTF
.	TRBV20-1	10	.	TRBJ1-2	TGCAGTGCTACTAACTATGGCTACACCTTC	CSATNYGYTF
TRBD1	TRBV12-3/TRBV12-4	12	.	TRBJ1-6	TGTGCCAGCAGTGGGACAGGGAGACCCCTCCACTTT	CASSGTGRPLHF
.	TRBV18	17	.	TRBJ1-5	TGTGCCAGCTCACCATACGCGCGGACGGGATCAGGTCAGCCCCAGCATTTT	CASSPYARTGSGQPQHF